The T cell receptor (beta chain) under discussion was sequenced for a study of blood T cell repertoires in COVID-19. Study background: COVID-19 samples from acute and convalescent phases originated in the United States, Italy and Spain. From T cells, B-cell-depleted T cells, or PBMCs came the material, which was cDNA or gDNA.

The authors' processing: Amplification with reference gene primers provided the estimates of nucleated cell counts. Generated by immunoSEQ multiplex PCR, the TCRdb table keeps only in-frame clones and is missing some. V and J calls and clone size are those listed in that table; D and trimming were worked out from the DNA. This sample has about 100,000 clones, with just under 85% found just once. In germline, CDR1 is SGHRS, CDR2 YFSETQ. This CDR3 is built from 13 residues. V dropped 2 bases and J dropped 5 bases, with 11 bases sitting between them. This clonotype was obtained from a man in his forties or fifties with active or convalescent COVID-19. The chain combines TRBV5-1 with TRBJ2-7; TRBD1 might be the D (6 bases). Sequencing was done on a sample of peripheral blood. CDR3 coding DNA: TGCGCCAGCAGCTTTACAACAGGGAACGAGCAGTACTTC. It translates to CASSFTTGNEQYF.